This T cell receptor (beta chain) was sequenced in a study of blood T cell repertoires in COVID-19 (dated by TCRdb to 2020 to 2021). In the study overall: Samples covering the acute and convalescent phases of COVID-19 were provided by collaborators in the United States, Italy and Spain. The sample metadata nearly always contained a de-identified subject ID, COVID-19 status, age in years and sex. The dataset comprised deeply sampled blood TCRbeta repertoires from subjects exposed to, actively infected with, or recovered from COVID-19. The samples were drawn from the first 160 participants of the ongoing ImmuneRACE study and from 1,254 subjects provided by 6 global collaborators. The repertoires were released in a freely available public database intended as a resource for research on the immune response to SARS-CoV-2. HLA class I and class II types, where available, came from metadata supplied by the sample provider rather than from assay-based typing. The prospective study material was composed of cDNA or gDNA derived from T cells, B-cell-depleted T cells, or PBMCs. Paper-wide results and their limitations: How much clinical and demographic metadata was included differed by source and by participant, and the metadata was provided uncurated.

This clone was found once. Which antigen it targets is not known. No much larger clonotype is one base removed from it; base qualities were not supplied. In the prospective study, participants were roughly 18 to 90 years old, resided in about two dozen geographic areas of the United States, and were enrolled through a virtual design. In the prospective study, participants were assigned to cohorts based on the clinical history participants reported in a screening survey and a study questionnaire. Recovered participants in ImmuneRACE Cohort 3 were defined as having two consecutive negative NP/OP PCR tests, clearance from a healthcare professional, or resolution of symptoms. In the prospective study, mobile phlebotomists collected whole blood, serum and a nasopharyngeal or oropharyngeal swab from each participant. Over a 2-month period, participants in the prospective study had the option of providing additional blood draws and questionnaires. Blood samples from the prospective study were shipped frozen or at room temperature prior to DNA extraction.

The CDR3 has 13 amino acids, counting the end cysteine and phenylalanine. Just the 39-base CDR3 DNA is kept, in frame starting at base 1. CDR1 and CDR2 (MNHEY, SMNVEV) derive from the germline V gene (reference sequence). V loses 3 bases, J loses 8 bases, and the germline ends lie 10 bases apart. TCRbeta CDR3 regions were amplified from genomic DNA using the immunoSEQ Assay, a bias-controlled multiplex PCR. In the authors' own workflow: The number of nucleated cells in each sample was estimated from the amplification of reference gene primers within the assay. To quantify the absolute abundance of each unique TCRbeta CDR3 rearrangement, sequence reads were collapsed and filtered. For each sample, productive Simpson clonality was calculated by taking the square root of Simpson's diversity index across productive rearrangements. Sourced from immuneACCESS, this table was stored by TCRdb with only in-frame sequences that have V and J called. A share of the clones is absent; for the studies checked, an unresolved V gene accounts for under half, and the remainder has no known explanation. V and J calls plus clone size are reproduced from that table; the DNA served to infer D and trimming. The table for this sample lists over 250,000 clones; 80% to 90% of them were counted only once. Clones ranked in the top ten supply 2% to 3% of the sample.

In this chain, TRBV27 is recombined with TRBJ1-4, and TRBD1 may be the D gene, going by 5 matching bases. The sequenced sample consisted of PBMCs or T cells enriched from blood (not recorded which). This clonotype was sampled from a woman in her late teens or twenties who had recovered from COVID-19. DNA sequence: TGTGCCAGCAGTTTTTCGGGGGACGAAAAACTGTTTTTT. This yields the protein CASSFSGDEKLFF.